The 8 T cell receptor beta chains listed next were all sequenced from one sample in a study of cytomegalovirus exposure and HLA in healthy donors. It was with 60 Vbeta and 13 Jbeta primers that the PCR ran. Data came from immunoSEQ multiplex PCR; TCRdb stores just in-frame clones and leaves some out. There are 150,000 to 200,000 clones in the sample; 70% to 90% occur only once, and just over 2% lies in the top ten. Sequencing was carried out using PBMCs. Source of these receptors: a woman aged 18 to 35 in good health and CMV-seropositive.

V and J are TRBV27 and TRBJ1-3; possible D gene TRBD1, 5 bases. Trimming left V 5 bases short and J 1 base short, with 15 bases between. The CDR3 is made up of 16 amino acids. The germline gives CDR1 MNHEY, CDR2 SMNVEV (reference sequence). Here the CDR3 reads CASSPTIGASGNTIYF. CDR3 sequence (DNA): TGTGCCAGCAGTCCTACCATAGGGGCGTCTGGAAACACCATATATTTT.

The rearrangement links TRBV6-1 to TRBJ2-5; D gene ambiguous. The CDR3 consists of 10 residues. Germline CDR1 MNHNS, CDR2 SASEGT. The V gene lost 6 bases and the J gene lost 10 bases, with 9 bases spanning the gap. The CDR3 nucleotides are TGTGCCAGCAGCGCCCCCGGCCAGTACTTC. Translated: CASSAPGQYF.

For this clone: This specimen includes other DNA sequences encoding the same CDR3. The CDR3 DNA reads TGTGCCAGTAGTGACAGGGGTCGGTATCAGCCCCAGCATTTT. Translating it yields CASSDRGRYQPQHF. This chain uses TRBV19 with TRBJ1-5, with 8 bases that match TRBD1. CDR1 is LNHDA, CDR2 SQIVND, per germline (reference sequence). Losses at the gene ends were 5 bases for V and 5 bases for J; bases not matched to a gene: 5. The CDR3 runs to 14 residues.

The chain combines TRBV5-5 with TRBJ2-7; 7 bases are a match to TRBD1. Germline CDR1 and CDR2: SGHKS and YYEKEE (reference sequence). The CDR3 sequence is 15 residues long. V was pared by 1 base and J by 2 bases, with 6 bases of the junction left unmatched. This chain's CDR3 is CASSLRGLQPYEQYV. Here the CDR3 DNA reads TGTGCCAGCAGCTTGAGGGGGCTCCAACCCTACGAGCAGTACGTC.

The rearrangement joins TRBV6-5 to TRBJ2-2; the D gene is possibly TRBD1 (6 bases). The CDR3 totals 15 residues. Germline V gene data show CDR1 as MNHEY and CDR2 as SVGAGI. V was trimmed by 7 bases and J by 0 bases, leaving 12 bases between them. The CDR3 bases are TGTGCCAGCACCGACAGGCGGCCGAACACCGGGGAGCTGTTTTTT. Translating gives CASTDRRPNTGELFF.

V usage is TRBV7-9 and J usage is TRBJ2-7; a possible D gene is TRBD1 (6 bases). Germline V gene data show CDR1 as SEHNR and CDR2 as FQNEAQ (reference sequence). The CDR3 contains 13 residues. The V and J ends lost 5 bases and 2 bases respectively, with 10 bases between them. CDR3 sequence (DNA): TGTGCCAGCAGCCCGGACAGTGCCTACGAGCAGTACTTC. This gives the protein CASSPDSAYEQYF.

This chain joins TRBV6-1 and TRBJ2-2; D is possibly TRBD1 (5 bases). CDR1 is MNHNS and CDR2 is SASEGT in the germline V gene. This CDR3 is built from 14 residues. Deletions cut 5 bases from V and 2 bases from J, with 9 bases between. CDR3 DNA sequence: TGTGCCAGCAGTACAGACAGTAACACCGGGGAGCTGTTTTTT. Protein sequence: CASSTDSNTGELFF.

The chain is built from TRBV18 and TRBJ1-4; D possibly corresponds to TRBD1 (6 bases). Germline lookup yields CDR1 KGHSH and CDR2 LQKENI. V was shortened by 4 bases and J by 4 bases, with 10 bases between the two germline ends. CDR3 length: 14 amino acids. CDR3 coding DNA: TGTGCCAGCTCACAACAGGGAAGTAATGAAAAACTGTTTTTT. Translating it yields CASSQQGSNEKLFF.